This T cell receptor beta chain was recovered during a study of cytomegalovirus exposure and HLA in healthy donors. Study-wide context: In an early release, HLA-typed donors contributed about 79 million unique TCR sequences. Among the 400 or so donors who were genotyped, over 70% fell in the genetic ancestry cluster that is associated with self-reported Caucasian donors. Findings and limits, study-wide: In a later analysis, parvovirus B19, influenza, CMV and Epstein-Barr virus appeared linked to several top co-occurrence clusters.

Primers included in the PCR were 60 Vbeta and 13 Jbeta primers. In the study's own analysis: A later analysis counted 65 million to 90 million unique TCR beta chains, some 10 million shared. Profiling relied on immunoSEQ multiplex PCR, and the TCRdb table lists in-frame clones only, not all of them. V, J and clone size were drawn from that table, and D and trimming were deduced from the DNA. This specimen shows tens of thousands of clones; the ten leading clones hold under 2%. Worth noting for this clone: Its antigen is as yet unknown.

Trimming took 2 bases from V and 6 from J; bases not matched to a gene: 7. The CDR3 runs to 16 residues. Germline CDR1 and CDR2: SNHLY and FYNNEI. The rearrangement links TRBV2 to TRBJ2-3, with 11 bases aligning to TRBD2. The source is a woman aged 40 to 50 in good health and CMV-seropositive. Sequenced sample: PBMCs. The CDR3 sequence is CASSEQSSGGRDTQYF. As DNA, the CDR3 is TGTGCCAGCAGTGAACAATCTAGCGGGGGGCGGGATACGCAGTATTTT.